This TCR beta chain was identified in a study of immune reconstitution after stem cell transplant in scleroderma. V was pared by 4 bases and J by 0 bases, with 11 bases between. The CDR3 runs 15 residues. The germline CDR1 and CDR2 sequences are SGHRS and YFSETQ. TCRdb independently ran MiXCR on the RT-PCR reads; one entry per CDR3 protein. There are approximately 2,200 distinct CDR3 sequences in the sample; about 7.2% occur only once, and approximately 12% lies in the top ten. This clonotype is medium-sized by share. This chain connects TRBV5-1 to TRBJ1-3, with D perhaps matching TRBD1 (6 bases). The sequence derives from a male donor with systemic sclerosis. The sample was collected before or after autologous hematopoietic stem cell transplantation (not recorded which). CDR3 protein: CASSQDRISGNTIYF. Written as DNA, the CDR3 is TGCGCCAGCAGCCAAGACAGGATCTCTGGAAACACCATATATTTT.